This T cell receptor beta chain appears in the sequencing data of a study of beta chain features in type 1 diabetes. All of the isolated RNA was reverse transcribed, so expressed TCRB transcripts were sequenced. The method was immunoSEQ multiplex PCR; TCRdb's version includes in-frame clones alone and lacks a portion of them. The sample carries 200,000 to 250,000 clones, 25% to 30% recorded once. This CDR3 comprises 12 residues. The V gene's germline CDR1 is SEHNR and CDR2 FQNEAQ (reference sequence). Trimming pared 4 bases from V and 4 bases from J, leaving 8 bases between. Sequenced: central memory CD4+ T cells from blood. The sequence derives from a man aged 25 to 40 in good health. The chain couples TRBV7-9 to TRBJ2-7, with a tentative D call TRBD1 (6 bases). CDR3 sequence (DNA): TGTGCCAGCAGCTACACAGGGTACGAGCAGTACTTC. Amino acid sequence: CASSYTGYEQYF.